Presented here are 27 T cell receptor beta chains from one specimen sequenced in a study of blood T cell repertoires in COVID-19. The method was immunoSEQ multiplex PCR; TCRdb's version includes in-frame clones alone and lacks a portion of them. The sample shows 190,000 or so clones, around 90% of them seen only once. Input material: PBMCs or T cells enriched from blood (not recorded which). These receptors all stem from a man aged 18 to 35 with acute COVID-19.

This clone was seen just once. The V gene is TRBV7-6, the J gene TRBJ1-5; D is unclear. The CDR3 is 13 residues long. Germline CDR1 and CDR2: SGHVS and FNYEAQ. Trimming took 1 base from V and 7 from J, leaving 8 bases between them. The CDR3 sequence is CASSLGPNQPQHF. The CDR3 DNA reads TGTGCCAGCAGCTTAGGGCCCAACCAGCCCCAGCATTTT.

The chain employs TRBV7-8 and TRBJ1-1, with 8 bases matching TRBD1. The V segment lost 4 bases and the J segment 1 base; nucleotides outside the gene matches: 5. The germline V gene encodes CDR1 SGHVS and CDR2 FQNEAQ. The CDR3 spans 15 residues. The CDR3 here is CASSYSTGANTEAFF. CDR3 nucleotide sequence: TGTGCCAGCAGCTACTCGACAGGGGCGAACACTGAAGCTTTCTTT.

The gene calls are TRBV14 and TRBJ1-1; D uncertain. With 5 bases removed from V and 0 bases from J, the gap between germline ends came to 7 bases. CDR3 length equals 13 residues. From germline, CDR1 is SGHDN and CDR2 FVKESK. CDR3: CASSKTVNTEAFF. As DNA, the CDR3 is TGTGCCAGCAGCAAGACTGTGAACACTGAAGCTTTCTTT. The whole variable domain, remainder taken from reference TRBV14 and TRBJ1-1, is EAGVTQFPSHSVIEKGQTVTLRCDPISGHDNLYWYRRVMGKEIKFLLHFVKESKQDESGMPNNRFLAERTGGTYSTLKVQPAELEDSGVYFCASSKTVNTEAFFGQGTRLTVV.

CDR3 amino acids: CASSPFQAQRSVSEQFF. In DNA, the CDR3 is TGTGCCAGCAGCCCTTTTCAGGCCCAGAGATCAGTAAGTGAGCAGTTCTTC. J is TRBJ2-1 and V is TRBV5-6, with D unclear. The CDR3 has 17 amino acids. CDR1 is SGHDT, CDR2 YYEEEE, per germline. V was shortened by 4 bases and J by 9 bases, with 26 bases between the two germline ends.

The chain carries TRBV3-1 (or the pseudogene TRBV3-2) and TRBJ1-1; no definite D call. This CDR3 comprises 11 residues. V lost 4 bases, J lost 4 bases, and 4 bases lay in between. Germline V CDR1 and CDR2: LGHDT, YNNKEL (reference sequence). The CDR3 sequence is CASSRSTEAFF. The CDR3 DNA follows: TGTGCCAGCAGCCGGAGCACTGAAGCTTTCTTT.

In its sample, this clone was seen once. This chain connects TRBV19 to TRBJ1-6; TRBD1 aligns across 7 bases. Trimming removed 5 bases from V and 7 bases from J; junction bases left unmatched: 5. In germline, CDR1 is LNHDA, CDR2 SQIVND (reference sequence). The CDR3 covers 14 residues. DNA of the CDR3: TGTGCCAGTAGTGTTGGACAGGTCAATTCACCCCTCCACTTT. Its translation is CASSVGQVNSPLHF.

Here the CDR3 reads CASSLDLSGGDEQFF. CDR3 nucleotide sequence: TGTGCCAGCAGCTTAGATCTCTCGGGAGGCGATGAGCAGTTCTTC. V gene TRBV7-9 combines with J gene TRBJ2-1, with 7 bases that match TRBD2. CDR1 SEHNR and CDR2 FQNEAQ come from the germline V gene (reference sequence). The CDR3 totals 15 residues. V shed 1 base and J 8 bases; nucleotides not matched to a gene: 8.

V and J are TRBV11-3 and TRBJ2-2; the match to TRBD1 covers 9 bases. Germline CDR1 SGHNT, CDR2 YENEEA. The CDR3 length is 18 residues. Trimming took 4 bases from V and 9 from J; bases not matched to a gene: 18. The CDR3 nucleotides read TGTGCCAGCAGCTCTTTGGACAGGGGCAATGGTTTACGCCGGGAGCTGTTTTTT. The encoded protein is CASSSLDRGNGLRRELFF.

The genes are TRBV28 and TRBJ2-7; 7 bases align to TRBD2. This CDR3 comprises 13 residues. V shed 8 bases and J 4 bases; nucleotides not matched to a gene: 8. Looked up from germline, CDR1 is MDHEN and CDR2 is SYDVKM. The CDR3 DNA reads TGTGCCAGCGGGGGGGACGGACGATACGAGCAGTACTTC. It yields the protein CASGGDGRYEQYF.

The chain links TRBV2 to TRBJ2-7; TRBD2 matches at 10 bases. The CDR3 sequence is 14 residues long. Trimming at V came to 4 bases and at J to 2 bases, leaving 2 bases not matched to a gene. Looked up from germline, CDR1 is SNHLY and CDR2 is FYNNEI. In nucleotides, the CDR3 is TGTGCCAGCAGTGGGACTAGCGGAGCCTACGAGCAGTACTTC. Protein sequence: CASSGTSGAYEQYF.

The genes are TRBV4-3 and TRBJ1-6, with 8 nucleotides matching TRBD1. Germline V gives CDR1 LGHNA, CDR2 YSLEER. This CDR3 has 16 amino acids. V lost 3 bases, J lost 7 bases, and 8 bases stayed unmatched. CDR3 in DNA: TGCGCCAGCAGCCATGAGGTACGACAGGGGAATTCACCCCTCCACTTT. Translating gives CASSHEVRQGNSPLHF.

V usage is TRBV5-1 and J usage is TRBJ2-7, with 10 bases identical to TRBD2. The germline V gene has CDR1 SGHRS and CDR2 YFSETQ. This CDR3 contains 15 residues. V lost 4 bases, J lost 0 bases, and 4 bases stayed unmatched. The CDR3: CASSPRTSGSYEQYF. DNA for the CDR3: TGCGCCAGCAGCCCAAGGACTAGCGGCTCCTACGAGCAGTACTTC.

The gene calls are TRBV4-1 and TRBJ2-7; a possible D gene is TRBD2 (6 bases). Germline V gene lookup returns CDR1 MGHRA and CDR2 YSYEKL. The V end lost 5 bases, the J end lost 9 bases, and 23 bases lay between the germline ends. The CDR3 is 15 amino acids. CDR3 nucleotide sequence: TGCGCCAGCAGCTCGTTAGACGGGAGCCTCTTAGCGCAGTACTTC. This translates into CASSSLDGSLLAQYF.

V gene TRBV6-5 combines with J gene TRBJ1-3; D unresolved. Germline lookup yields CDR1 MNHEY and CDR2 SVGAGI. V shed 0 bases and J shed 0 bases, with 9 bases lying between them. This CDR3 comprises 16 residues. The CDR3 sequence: CASSYSAPNSGNTIYF. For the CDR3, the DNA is TGTGCCAGCAGTTACTCGGCCCCGAACTCTGGAAACACCATATATTTT.

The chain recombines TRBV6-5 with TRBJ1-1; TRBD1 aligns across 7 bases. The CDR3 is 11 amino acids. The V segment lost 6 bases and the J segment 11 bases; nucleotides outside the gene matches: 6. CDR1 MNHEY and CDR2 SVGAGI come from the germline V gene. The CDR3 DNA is TGTGCCAGCAGCAGGGGGGTAGGGGCTTTCTTT. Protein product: CASSRGVGAFF.

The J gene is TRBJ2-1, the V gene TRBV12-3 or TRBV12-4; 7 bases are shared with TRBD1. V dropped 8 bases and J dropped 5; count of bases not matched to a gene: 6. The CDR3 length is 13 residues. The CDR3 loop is CASALGTDNEQFF. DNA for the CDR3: TGTGCCAGCGCCCTGGGGACAGACAATGAGCAGTTCTTC.

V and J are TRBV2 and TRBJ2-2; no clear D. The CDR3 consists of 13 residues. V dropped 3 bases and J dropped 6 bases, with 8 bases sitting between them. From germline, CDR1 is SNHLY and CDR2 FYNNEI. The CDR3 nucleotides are TGTGCCAGCAGTGATGCTAACGCCGGGGAGCTGTTTTTT. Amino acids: CASSDANAGELFF.

The CDR3 protein is CASSELAGGVDEQFF. In nucleotides, the CDR3 is TGTGCCAGCAGTGAACTAGCGGGAGGGGTGGATGAGCAGTTCTTC. The V call is TRBV6-1, the J call TRBJ2-1, with TRBD2 matching 12 bases. CDR1 is MNHNS, CDR2 SASEGT, per germline. The length of the CDR3 is 15 residues. Unmatched junction bases numbered 4, after V lost 2 bases and J lost 8 bases.

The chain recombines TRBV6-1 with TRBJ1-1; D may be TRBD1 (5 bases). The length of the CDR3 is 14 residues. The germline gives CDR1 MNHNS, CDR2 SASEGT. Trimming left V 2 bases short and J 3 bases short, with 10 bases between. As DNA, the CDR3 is TGTGCCAGCAGTGAATTGGGGGGTGACACTGAAGCTTTCTTT. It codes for CASSELGGDTEAFF.

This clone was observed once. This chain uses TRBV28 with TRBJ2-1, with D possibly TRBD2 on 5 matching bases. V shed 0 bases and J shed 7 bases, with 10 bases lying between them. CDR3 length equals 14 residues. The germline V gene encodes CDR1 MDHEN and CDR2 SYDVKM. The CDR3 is CASSLWGSTNEQFF. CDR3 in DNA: TGTGCCAGCAGTTTATGGGGGAGTACAAATGAGCAGTTCTTC.

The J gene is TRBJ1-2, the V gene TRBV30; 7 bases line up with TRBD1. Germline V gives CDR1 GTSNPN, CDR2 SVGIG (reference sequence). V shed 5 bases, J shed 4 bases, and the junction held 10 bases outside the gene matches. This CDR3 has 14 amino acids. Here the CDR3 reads CAWARDSTSYGYTF. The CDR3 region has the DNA TGTGCCTGGGCGAGGGACAGTACCTCCTATGGCTACACCTTC.

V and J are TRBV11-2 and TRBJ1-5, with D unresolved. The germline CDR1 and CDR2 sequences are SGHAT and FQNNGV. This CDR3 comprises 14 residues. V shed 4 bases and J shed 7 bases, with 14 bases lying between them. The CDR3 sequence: CASSSGRWGQPQHF. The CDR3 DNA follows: TGTGCCAGCAGCTCCGGGAGGTGGGGACAGCCCCAGCATTTT.

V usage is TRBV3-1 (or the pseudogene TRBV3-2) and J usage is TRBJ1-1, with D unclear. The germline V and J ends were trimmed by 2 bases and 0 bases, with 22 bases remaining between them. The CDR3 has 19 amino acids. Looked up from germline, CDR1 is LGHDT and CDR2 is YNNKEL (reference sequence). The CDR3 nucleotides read TGTGCCAGCAGCCAATCGTTTTTGGGCAGAACCGCGATGAACACTGAAGCTTTCTTT. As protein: CASSQSFLGRTAMNTEAFF.

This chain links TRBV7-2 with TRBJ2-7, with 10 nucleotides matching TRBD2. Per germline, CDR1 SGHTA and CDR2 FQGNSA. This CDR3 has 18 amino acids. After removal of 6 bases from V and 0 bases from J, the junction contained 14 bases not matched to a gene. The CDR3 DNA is TGTGCCAGCAGTCCCAACGCTGACACTAGCGGGGTCTCCTACGAGCAGTACTTC. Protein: CASSPNADTSGVSYEQYF.

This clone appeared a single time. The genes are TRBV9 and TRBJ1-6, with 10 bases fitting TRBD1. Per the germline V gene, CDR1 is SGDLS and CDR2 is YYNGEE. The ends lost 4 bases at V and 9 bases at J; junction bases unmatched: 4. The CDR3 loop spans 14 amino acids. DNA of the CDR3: TGTGCCAGCAGCTTCCGGGACAGGGGTTCACCCCTCCACTTT. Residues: CASSFRDRGSPLHF.

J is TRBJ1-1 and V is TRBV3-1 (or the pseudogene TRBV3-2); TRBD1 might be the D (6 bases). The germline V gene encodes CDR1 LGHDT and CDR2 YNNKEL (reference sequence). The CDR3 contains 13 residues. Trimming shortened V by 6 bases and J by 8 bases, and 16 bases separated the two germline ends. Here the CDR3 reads CASSLQGAAEAFF. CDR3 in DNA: TGTGCCAGCAGTCTACAGGGAGCAGCGGAAGCTTTCTTT.

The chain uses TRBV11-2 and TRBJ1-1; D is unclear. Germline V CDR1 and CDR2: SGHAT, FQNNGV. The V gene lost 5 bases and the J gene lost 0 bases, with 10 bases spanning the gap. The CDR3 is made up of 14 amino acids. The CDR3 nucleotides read TGTGCCAGCAGCCTAACAGTTATGAACACTGAAGCTTTCTTT. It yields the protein CASSLTVMNTEAFF.